One and the same sample provided the 11 T cell receptor beta chains below, sequenced in a study of Graves' ophthalmopathy and Graves' hyperthyroidism. Amplification of the TCR beta CDR3 regions used RNA transcripts (as template). HTBI primers were used in a first-round RT-PCR, which preceded a second-round multiplex PCR. TCRdb redid the calling of the multiplex PCR reads with MiXCR, one entry per CDR3 protein. The sample has some 250,000 distinct CDR3 sequences, around 50% seen once. Sequencing used peripheral blood. These receptor sequences come from an adult man with Graves' ophthalmopathy.

V and J are TRBV4-2 and TRBJ2-5; TRBD1 agrees at 11 bases. The CDR3 has 15 residues. Looked up from germline, CDR1 is LGHNA and CDR2 is YNFKEQ. J lost 4 bases, V lost 4 bases, and 5 bases had no gene match. CDR3 DNA: TGTGCCAGCAGCCGCCCTGGGACAGGGGGAGAGACCCAGTACTTC. Translated: CASSRPGTGGETQYF.

The chain couples TRBV7-3 to TRBJ2-5; D is ambiguous. The germline V gene has CDR1 SGHTA and CDR2 FQGTGA. There are 14 residues in the CDR3. V shed 5 bases and J shed 5 bases, with 15 bases lying between them. The CDR3 is CASSSRPNGETQYF. Here the CDR3 DNA reads TGTGCCAGCAGCAGCCGTCCCAATGGGGAGACCCAGTACTTC. The full variable domain, with the rest looked up from reference TRBV7-3 and TRBJ2-5, is GAGVSQTPSNKVTEKGKYVELRCDPISGHTALYWYRQSLGQGPEFLIYFQGTGAADDSGLPNDRFFAVRPEGSVSTLKIQRTERGDSAVYLCASSSRPNGETQYFGPGTRLLVL.

In its sample, this clonotype was seen a few times. The chain recombines TRBV20-1 with TRBJ1-2; 10 bases are shared with TRBD1. The CDR3 covers 13 residues. Germline CDR1 DFQATT, CDR2 SNEGSKA (reference sequence). Losses at the gene ends were 6 bases for V and 4 bases for J; bases not matched to a gene: 5. The CDR3 region is CSARDRGGYGYTF. Here the CDR3 DNA reads TGCAGTGCCAGGGACAGGGGAGGCTATGGCTACACCTTC.

The chain links TRBV5-6 to TRBJ1-2; TRBD1 aligns across 8 bases. The CDR3 consists of 15 residues. CDR1 is SGHDT, CDR2 YYEEEE, per germline. With 4 bases clipped from V and 4 bases from J, the junction kept 9 bases outside the gene matches. The chain's CDR3 is CASSLGQGVSYGYTF. DNA of the CDR3: TGTGCCAGCAGCCTAGGACAGGGAGTAAGCTATGGCTACACCTTC.

This clonotype occurred a few times. The chain uses TRBV10-2 and TRBJ2-5; tentative D call: TRBD1 (7 bases). Germline V gives CDR1 WSHSY, CDR2 SAAADI. V lost 6 bases and J 5 bases, leaving 16 bases between the germline ends. This CDR3 has 14 residues. This CDR3 is CASRAGQAGETQYF. Written as DNA, the CDR3 is TGCGCCAGCAGAGCCGGACAGGCGGGGGAGACCCAGTACTTC.

The CDR3 nucleotides read TGCAGTGCTAGAGAGGACAGCTACGAGCAGTACTTC. The encoded protein is CSAREDSYEQYF. The chain carries TRBV20-1 and TRBJ2-7, with a weak D call TRBD1 (6 bases). Germline V gene sequence: CDR1 DFQATT, CDR2 SNEGSKA (reference sequence). The CDR3 spans 12 residues. V lost 0 bases and J lost 3, with 6 bases in between.

Regarding this clonotype: Mismatch with germline at one junction end may stem from a read error. The chain links TRBV24-1 to TRBJ2-2; no definite D call. The CDR3 length is 12 residues. Per the germline V gene, CDR1 is KGHDR and CDR2 is SFDVKD. Here the CDR3 reads CTTGPNTGELFF. CDR3 in DNA: TGTACCACCGGACCCAACACCGGGGAGCTGTTTTTT.

To note about this clonotype: The CDR3 end shows no conserved phenylalanine or tryptophan, and so a read error is likely. CDR3 nucleotide sequence: TGCGCCAGCAGCCAGGACCCTAATCAGCCCCAGCATCTT. Its translation: CASSQDPNQPQHL. The chain joins TRBV5-1 to TRBJ1-5, with no clear D. Germline-derived CDR1 and CDR2 are SGHRS and YFSETQ. V was pared by 4 bases and J by 4 bases, with 9 bases between. CDR3 length: 13 amino acids.

The chain links TRBV10-3 to TRBJ1-1; no clear D gene. This CDR3 is built from 12 residues. With 10 bases removed from V and 5 bases from J, the gap between germline ends came to 14 bases. CDR1 ENHRY and CDR2 SYGVKD come from the germline V gene. CDR3 loop: CASSQFLTEAFF. CDR3 DNA: TGTGCCAGCAGCCAATTCCTTACTGAAGCTTTCTTT.

V gene TRBV5-5 combines with J gene TRBJ1-1, with D tentatively TRBD1 (5 bases). Germline assignment: CDR1 SGHKS and CDR2 YYEKEE (reference sequence). This CDR3 is 15 amino acids long. V lost 3 bases, J lost 3 bases, and 15 bases lay in between. For the CDR3, the DNA is TGTGCCAGCAGCTCCCGGGAGGGGCGTTACACTGAAGCTTTCTTT. Translating gives CASSSREGRYTEAFF.

The chain is built from TRBV12-3 or TRBV12-4 and TRBJ1-1; 7 positions match TRBD1. This CDR3 spans 16 amino acids. J was trimmed by 0 bases and V by 5 bases; bases with no gene match: 9. In DNA, the CDR3 is TGTGCCAGCAGTCCGACAGGGAGGTCCCTGAACACTGAAGCTTTCTTT. Translated: CASSPTGRSLNTEAFF.